This record covers a single T cell receptor beta chain. This table comes from immunoSEQ multiplex PCR, and its TCRdb copy is limited to in-frame clones, with some not included. The repertoire holds some 300,000 clones, with approximately 90% as singletons. These data originate in a study of blood T cell repertoires in COVID-19. The V end was cut by 2 bases, the J end by 0 bases, with 9 bases between. CDR1 is SGHRS, CDR2 YFSETQ, per germline. The CDR3 length is 15 residues. The sequencing input was PBMCs or T cells enriched from blood (not recorded which). The J gene is TRBJ2-1, the V gene TRBV5-1; D is ambiguous. This TCR came from a woman in her fifties or sixties in a cohort exposed to, infected with or recovered from COVID-19 (not recorded which). CDR3 sequence (DNA): TGCGCCAGCAGCTTTGGAGATAGCTCCTACAATGAGCAGTTCTTC. This sequence encodes CASSFGDSSYNEQFF.